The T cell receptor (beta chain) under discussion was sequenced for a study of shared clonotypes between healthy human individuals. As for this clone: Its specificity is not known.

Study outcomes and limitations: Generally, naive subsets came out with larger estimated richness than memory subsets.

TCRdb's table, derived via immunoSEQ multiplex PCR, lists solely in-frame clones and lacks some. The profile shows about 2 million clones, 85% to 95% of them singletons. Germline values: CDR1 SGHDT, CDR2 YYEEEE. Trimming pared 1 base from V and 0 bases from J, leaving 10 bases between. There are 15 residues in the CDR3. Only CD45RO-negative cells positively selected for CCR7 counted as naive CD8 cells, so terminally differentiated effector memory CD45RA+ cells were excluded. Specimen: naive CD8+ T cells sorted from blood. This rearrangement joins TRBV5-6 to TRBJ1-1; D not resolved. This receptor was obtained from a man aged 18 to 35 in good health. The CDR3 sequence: CASSLSQTMNTEAFF. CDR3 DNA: TGTGCCAGCAGCTTGTCACAGACTATGAACACTGAAGCTTTCTTT.